The 14 T cell receptor beta chains reported below all come from one sample, sequenced in a study of T-cell memory formation after mild COVID-19. TCRdb independently ran MiXCR on the 5' RACE reads; one entry per CDR3 protein. The data hold around 180,000 distinct CDR3 sequences, with around 16% observed a single time. The sample was PBMCs or a T cell subset sorted from them (not recorded which). These receptors were collected from an adult woman who had mild COVID-19 (a few samples of this study predate the infection). Cell type and time point are not known.

This clonotype occurred a few times. The chain joins TRBV11-2 to TRBJ2-3, with TRBD2 identical over 8 bases. This CDR3 has 14 residues. The J segment lost 1 base and the V segment lost 5 bases, leaving 2 bases of the junction unmatched. Germline-derived CDR1 and CDR2 are SGHAT and FQNNGV. The CDR3 bases are TGTGCCAGCAGCATTAGCGGGGGCACAGATACGCAGTATTTT. Its protein is CASSISGGTDTQYF. The complete variable domain, with remaining parts taken from reference TRBV11-2 and TRBJ2-3, reads EAGVAQSPRYKIIEKRQSVAFWCNPISGHATLYWYQQILGQGPKLLIQFQNNGVVDDSQLPKDRFSAERLKGVDSTLKIQPAKLEDSAVYLCASSISGGTDTQYFGPGTRLTVL.

This clonotype was seen only a few times. This sequence joins TRBV20-1 and TRBJ2-7; 8 positions match TRBD1. V was clipped by 5 bases and J by 0 bases; unmatched bases: 3. Germline lookup yields CDR1 DFQATT and CDR2 SNEGSKA (reference sequence). The CDR3 sequence is 13 residues long. The CDR3 DNA reads TGCAGTGCTGCGGGACAGGTCTCCTACGAGCAGTACTTC. It codes for CSAAGQVSYEQYF.

This clonotype was found many times. At one of its ends the junction is not consistent with the germline gene, which may arise from a read error. The V and J genes are TRBV12-3 or TRBV12-4 and TRBJ2-5; D unresolved. The length of the CDR3 is 11 residues. The chain's CDR3 is CASSFGETQYF. DNA of the CDR3: TGCGCCAGCAGCTTCGGGGAGACCCAGTACTTC.

This clonotype was picked up a small number of times. The CDR3 sequence: CASGRLAGVGETQYF. CDR3 DNA sequence: TGTGCCAGCGGTCGACTAGCGGGAGTGGGTGAGACCCAGTACTTC. The rearrangement uses TRBV2 and TRBJ2-5; 12 nucleotides align to TRBD2. The CDR3 contains 15 residues. The ends lost 8 bases at V and 5 bases at J; junction bases unmatched: 9. Germline V gene sequence: CDR1 SNHLY, CDR2 FYNNEI.

The chain couples TRBV20-1 to TRBJ2-7; D is undetermined. The CDR3 is 15 amino acids. CDR1 and CDR2 (germline): DFQATT, SNEGSKA (reference sequence). Trimming cost V 0 bases and J 2 bases, with 14 bases left between them. The CDR3 here is CSARDLLRKPYEQYF. The CDR3 DNA reads TGCAGTGCTAGAGATCTTTTAAGGAAGCCCTACGAGCAGTACTTC.

The chain uses TRBV12-5 and TRBJ2-2; D call uncertain. The CDR3 is 13 residues long. Germline-derived CDR1 and CDR2 are LGHNT and FRNRAP. Trimming cost V 2 bases and J 7 bases, with 8 bases left between them. This CDR3 is CASGLTDIGELFF. As DNA, the CDR3 is TGTGCTAGTGGTTTGACCGACATCGGGGAGCTGTTTTTT.

V usage is TRBV4-1 and J usage is TRBJ2-1; TRBD2 matches 7 bases. The germline V gene encodes CDR1 MGHRA and CDR2 YSYEKL. The CDR3 runs to 16 residues. Losses at the gene ends were 6 bases for V and 0 bases for J; bases not matched to a gene: 8. Here the CDR3 reads CASRPGGAGSYNEQFF. The DNA for the CDR3 is TGCGCCAGCAGACCGGGGGGAGCGGGCTCCTACAATGAGCAGTTCTTC.

This clonotype was detected only a few times. The gene calls are TRBV18 and TRBJ2-1; 9 bases are a match to TRBD2. Germline CDR1 and CDR2: KGHSH and LQKENI. The ends lost 2 bases at V and 7 bases at J; junction bases unmatched: 15. This CDR3 region has 18 residues. Here the CDR3 DNA reads TGTGCCAGCTCACCAAGGTCAACTAGCGGGTCCCCCTCTAATGAGCAGTTCTTC. Protein: CASSPRSTSGSPSNEQFF.

This clonotype came up a few times. The V gene is TRBV12-3 or TRBV12-4, the J gene TRBJ1-5; TRBD1 matches 8 bases. The length of the CDR3 is 15 residues. With V trimmed by 3 bases and J by 5 bases, 6 bases remained unmatched. CDR3 protein: CASSFRTGWDQPQHF. For the CDR3, the DNA is TGTGCCAGCAGTTTTCGGACAGGGTGGGATCAGCCCCAGCATTTT.

The rearrangement uses TRBV12-3 or TRBV12-4 and TRBJ2-7; D is undetermined. V dropped 5 bases and J dropped 3 bases, with 20 bases sitting between them. The CDR3 contains 16 residues. CDR3: CASSLGRANGVYEQYF. In DNA, the CDR3 is TGTGCCAGCAGTCTAGGCCGAGCCAACGGAGTCTACGAGCAGTACTTC.

This chain links TRBV6-5 with TRBJ1-2, with unresolved D. The CDR3 has 13 residues. The germline V gene has CDR1 MNHEY and CDR2 SVGAGI. Trimming removed 2 bases at V and 8 bases at J, with 12 bases between. The CDR3 DNA follows: TGTGCCAGCAGTTACGGCCCGGCTAAAGGCTACACCTTC. Residues: CASSYGPAKGYTF.

V gene TRBV7-2 combines with J gene TRBJ2-5, with TRBD1 matching over 8 bases. The V segment lost 5 bases and the J segment 1 base; nucleotides outside the gene matches: 9. The CDR3 sequence is 16 residues long. CDR1 is SGHTA, CDR2 FQGNSA, per germline. The CDR3 DNA sequence: TGTGCCAGCAGCCGCACCGGGACAGGACTCCAAGAGACCCAGTACTTC. Its protein is CASSRTGTGLQETQYF.

The genes are TRBV12-3 or TRBV12-4 and TRBJ2-7, with TRBD1 identical over 7 bases. The V segment lost 7 bases and the J segment 4 bases; nucleotides outside the gene matches: 7. CDR3 length: 13 residues. The CDR3 protein is CASKQGSRYEQYF. Here the CDR3 DNA reads TGTGCCAGCAAACAGGGGAGTAGATACGAGCAGTACTTC.

The chain couples TRBV19 to TRBJ2-1, with D possibly called TRBD1 or TRBD2 (5 bases each). The CDR3 sequence is 13 residues long. Germline-derived CDR1 and CDR2 are LNHDA and SQIVND (reference sequence). Trimming removed 3 bases at V and 10 bases at J, with 13 bases between. The CDR3, as DNA: TGTGCCAGTAGTATCCCCGTACGGGACGAGCAGTTCTTC. Its translation is CASSIPVRDEQFF.